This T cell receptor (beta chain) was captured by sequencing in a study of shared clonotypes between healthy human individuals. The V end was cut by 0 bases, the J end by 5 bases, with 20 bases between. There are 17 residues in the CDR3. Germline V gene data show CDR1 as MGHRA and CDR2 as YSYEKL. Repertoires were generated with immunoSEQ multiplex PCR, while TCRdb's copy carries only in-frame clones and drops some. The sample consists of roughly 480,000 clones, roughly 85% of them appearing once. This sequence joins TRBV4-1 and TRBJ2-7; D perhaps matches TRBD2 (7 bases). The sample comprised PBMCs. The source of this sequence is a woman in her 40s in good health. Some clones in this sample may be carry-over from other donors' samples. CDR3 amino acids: CASSQDGGGSGSDEQYF. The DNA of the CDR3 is TGCGCCAGCAGCCAAGATGGGGGCGGGAGCGGATCCGACGAGCAGTACTTC.